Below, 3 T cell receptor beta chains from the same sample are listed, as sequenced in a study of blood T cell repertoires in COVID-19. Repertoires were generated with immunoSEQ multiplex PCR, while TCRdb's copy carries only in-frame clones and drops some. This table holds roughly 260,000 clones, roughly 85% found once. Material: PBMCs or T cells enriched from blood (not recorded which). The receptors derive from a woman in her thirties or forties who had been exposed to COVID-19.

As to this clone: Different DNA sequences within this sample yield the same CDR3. The CDR3 nucleotides read TGTGCCAGCAGCTTGAGAGCGGGCGACACAGATACGCAGTATTTT. Amino acids: CASSLRAGDTDTQYF. The chain carries TRBV27 and TRBJ2-3; perhaps TRBD2 as D (6 bases). This CDR3 has 15 residues. V was pared by 6 bases and J by 2 bases, with 15 bases between. Germline V gene data show CDR1 as MNHEY and CDR2 as SMNVEV (reference sequence).

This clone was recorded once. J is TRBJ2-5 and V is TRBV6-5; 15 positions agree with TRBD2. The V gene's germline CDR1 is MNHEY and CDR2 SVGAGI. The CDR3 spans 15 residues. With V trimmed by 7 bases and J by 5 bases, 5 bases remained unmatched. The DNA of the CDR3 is TGTGCCAGCAAAACCGGGACTAGCGGGGGGGAGACCCAGTACTTC. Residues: CASKTGTSGGETQYF.

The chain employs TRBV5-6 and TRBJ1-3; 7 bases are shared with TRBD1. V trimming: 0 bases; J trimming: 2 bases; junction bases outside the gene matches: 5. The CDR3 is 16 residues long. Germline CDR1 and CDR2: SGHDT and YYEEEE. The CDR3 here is CASSLGPTGAGNTIYF. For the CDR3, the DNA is TGTGCCAGCAGCTTGGGGCCAACAGGGGCTGGAAACACCATATATTTT.